One sample yielded the 15 T cell receptor beta chains listed below, sequenced in a study of blood T cell repertoires in COVID-19. Profiling relied on immunoSEQ multiplex PCR, and the TCRdb table lists in-frame clones only, not all of them. Among 330,000 or so clones, less than 90% were seen once, and the ten largest hold around 3%. Sequenced input: PBMCs or T cells enriched from blood (not recorded which). The receptors here all came from a woman aged 30 to 39 who had recovered from COVID-19.

J is TRBJ2-5 and V is TRBV28, with TRBD2 matching over 8 bases. Germline values: CDR1 MDHEN, CDR2 SYDVKM. The CDR3 spans 15 residues. V was clipped by 4 bases and J by 2 bases; unmatched bases: 6. Written as DNA, the CDR3 is TGTGCCAGCAGTTCTCGACTAGCGTTACAAGAGACCCAGTACTTC. Its protein product is CASSSRLALQETQYF.

The chain is built from TRBV3-1 (or the pseudogene TRBV3-2) and TRBJ2-1, with TRBD2 matching 9 bases. Germline CDR1 and CDR2: LGHDT and YNNKEL (reference sequence). The CDR3 covers 18 residues. V was clipped by 0 bases and J by 10 bases; unmatched bases: 16. The CDR3 sequence is CASSQEGSGRPGFLEQFF. In nucleotides, the CDR3 is TGTGCCAGCAGCCAAGAAGGAAGCGGGAGGCCGGGTTTTTTAGAGCAGTTCTTC.

This clone has only one observation. J is TRBJ2-7 and V is TRBV11-2; 10 bases line up with TRBD2. CDR1 is SGHAT and CDR2 is FQNNGV in the germline V gene. This CDR3 is 14 amino acids long. The ends lost 5 bases at V and 4 bases at J; junction bases unmatched: 5. The CDR3 bases are TGTGCCAGCAGCCGCCAGCGGGAGGGTTACGAGCAGTACTTC. Translating gives CASSRQREGYEQYF.

This clone turned up a few times. The chain employs TRBV25-1 and TRBJ1-3, with TRBD1 identical over 7 bases. CDR1 and CDR2 from the germline V gene are MGHDK and SYGVNS. The V and J ends lost 6 bases and 2 bases, in that order; junction bases with no gene match: 4. The CDR3 totals 14 residues. CDR3 residues: CASSFTGAGNTIYF. For the CDR3, the DNA is TGTGCCAGCAGCTTCACAGGGGCTGGAAACACCATATATTTT.

This clone is a singleton in its sample. The chain couples TRBV6-1 to TRBJ1-5; TRBD1 might be the D (5 bases). Trimming shortened V by 2 bases and J by 4 bases, and 9 bases separated the two germline ends. This CDR3 is 14 amino acids long. Germline V gene data show CDR1 as MNHNS and CDR2 as SASEGT. The CDR3 DNA is TGTGCCAGCAGTGAATATTCAGGGAATCAGCCCCAGCATTTT. Encoded protein: CASSEYSGNQPQHF.

The V and J genes are TRBV7-2 and TRBJ2-7; maybe TRBD2 (5 bases). The CDR3 is 18 residues long. Germline V gene lookup returns CDR1 SGHTA and CDR2 FQGNSA. V was clipped by 5 bases and J by 2 bases, with 25 bases between them. CDR3 loop: CASSLHLRTLSLTYEQYF. CDR3 in DNA: TGTGCCAGCAGCCTTCATCTCCGGACTCTAAGCCTAACCTACGAGCAGTACTTC.

The rearrangement links TRBV5-4 to TRBJ1-5, with D tentatively TRBD1 (5 bases). The CDR3 is made up of 14 amino acids. Per germline, CDR1 SGHNT and CDR2 YYREEE (reference sequence). The germline V and J ends were trimmed by 4 bases and 7 bases, with 15 bases remaining between them. In nucleotides, the CDR3 is TGTGCCAGCAGCGCGGGACCGGGAGGGCAGCCCCAGCATTTT. The encoded protein is CASSAGPGGQPQHF.

The chain carries TRBV5-4 and TRBJ2-2; TRBD1 agrees at 7 bases. Germline assignment: CDR1 SGHNT and CDR2 YYREEE (reference sequence). J lost 4 bases, V lost 4 bases, and 13 bases had no gene match. This CDR3 has 17 amino acids. CDR3 sequence (DNA): TGTGCCAGCAGCCCCATTATGAGACAGGGATTCACCGGGGAGCTGTTTTTT. It is translated as CASSPIMRQGFTGELFF.

The CDR3 reads CASTRGAVSYNEQFF. The CDR3 DNA reads as TGCGCCAGCACCAGGGGAGCGGTCTCCTACAATGAGCAGTTCTTC. The chain links TRBV4-1 to TRBJ2-1; possible D gene TRBD1, 6 bases. Looked up from germline, CDR1 is MGHRA and CDR2 is YSYEKL. The CDR3 has 15 amino acids. Trimming removed 7 bases from V and 0 bases from J, with 13 bases in between.

This clone is a singleton in its sample. The chain recombines TRBV7-8 with TRBJ2-1; TRBD2 matches 9 bases. The CDR3 length is 13 residues. Trimming cost V 6 bases and J 6 bases; bases outside gene matches: 3. Germline lookup yields CDR1 SGHVS and CDR2 FQNEAQ. DNA of the CDR3: TGTGCCAGCAGACCGGGACTAGCCAATGAGCAGTTCTTC. Amino acids: CASRPGLANEQFF.

The chain has TRBV27 and TRBJ2-7; 7 nucleotides agree with TRBD2. The J segment lost 3 bases and the V segment lost 4 bases, leaving 9 bases of the junction unmatched. Germline-derived CDR1 and CDR2 are MNHEY and SMNVEV (reference sequence). CDR3 length: 15 amino acids. The CDR3 DNA reads as TGTGCCAGCAGTTGGGCTAGCGGTTTAATCTACGAGCAGTACTTC. This sequence encodes CASSWASGLIYEQYF.

The rearrangement uses TRBV5-1 and TRBJ2-6; TRBD2 is a possible D gene (6 bases). This CDR3 is built from 14 residues. Trimming removed 4 bases from V and 7 bases from J, with 12 bases in between. The V gene's germline CDR1 is SGHRS and CDR2 YFSETQ. The CDR3 DNA reads TGCGCCAGCAGCCCTTACGGGACTGCCAACGTCCTGACTTTC. Its protein product is CASSPYGTANVLTF.

In DNA form, the CDR3 reads TGTGCCAGTAGTTCACGGGGGGGCCGGAGCACAGATACGCAGTATTTT. Translating gives CASSSRGGRSTDTQYF. This chain connects TRBV19 to TRBJ2-3; 8 bases are shared with TRBD2. Germline CDR1 reads LNHDA; CDR2 reads SQIVND (reference sequence). V was clipped by 5 bases and J by 0 bases; unmatched bases: 7. This CDR3 is 16 amino acids long.

This clone has a handful of counts. In the same sample, other DNA sequences code for this CDR3. This sequence joins TRBV11-2 and TRBJ1-2, with TRBD1 matching 8 bases. Trimming removed 5 bases from V and 5 bases from J; junction bases left unmatched: 4. The length of the CDR3 is 13 residues. Germline CDR1 and CDR2: SGHAT and FQNNGV. CDR3 loop: CASSPGQDYGYTF. The DNA of the CDR3 is TGTGCCAGCAGCCCGGGACAGGATTATGGCTACACCTTC.

The rearrangement uses TRBV7-9 and TRBJ1-4, with D maybe TRBD1 (5 bases). CDR3 length equals 13 residues. V lost 8 bases and J 7 bases, leaving 14 bases between the germline ends. Germline lookup yields CDR1 SEHNR and CDR2 FQNEAQ (reference sequence). The CDR3 DNA sequence: TGTGCCAGCGATGGGACTCCGGGTGAAAAACTGTTTTTT. It translates to CASDGTPGEKLFF. Full variable domain (missing parts from reference TRBV7-9 and TRBJ1-4): DTGVSQNPRHKITKRGQNVTFRCDPISEHNRLYWYRQTLGQGPEFLTYFQNEAQLEKSRLLSDRFSAERPKGSFSTLEIQRTEQGDSAMYLCASDGTPGEKLFFGSGTQLSVL.